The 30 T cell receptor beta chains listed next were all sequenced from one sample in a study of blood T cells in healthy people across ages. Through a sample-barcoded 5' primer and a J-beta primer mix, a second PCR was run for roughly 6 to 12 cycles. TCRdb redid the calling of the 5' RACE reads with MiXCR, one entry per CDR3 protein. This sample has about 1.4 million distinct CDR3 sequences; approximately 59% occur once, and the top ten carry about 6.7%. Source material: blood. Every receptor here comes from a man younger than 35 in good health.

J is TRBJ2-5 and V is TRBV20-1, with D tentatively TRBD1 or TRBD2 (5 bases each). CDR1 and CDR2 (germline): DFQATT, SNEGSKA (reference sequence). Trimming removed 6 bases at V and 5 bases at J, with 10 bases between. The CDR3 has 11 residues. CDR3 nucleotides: TGCAGTGCGAAATGGGGGGAGACCCAGTACTTC. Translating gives CSAKWGETQYF.

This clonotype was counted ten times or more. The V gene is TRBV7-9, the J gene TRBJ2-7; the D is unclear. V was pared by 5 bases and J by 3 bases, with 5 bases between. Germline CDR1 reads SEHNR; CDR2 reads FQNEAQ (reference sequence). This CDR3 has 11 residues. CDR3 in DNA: TGTGCCAGCAGCCCCGACTACGAGCAGTACTTC. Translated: CASSPDYEQYF.

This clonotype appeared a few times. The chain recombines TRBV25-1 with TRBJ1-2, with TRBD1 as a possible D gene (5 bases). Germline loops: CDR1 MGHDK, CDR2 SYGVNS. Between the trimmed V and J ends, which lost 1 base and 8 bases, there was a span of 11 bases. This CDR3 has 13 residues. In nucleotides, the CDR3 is TGTGCCAGCAGTGAATCTGGGGGATGGGGCTACACCTTC. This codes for CASSESGGWGYTF.

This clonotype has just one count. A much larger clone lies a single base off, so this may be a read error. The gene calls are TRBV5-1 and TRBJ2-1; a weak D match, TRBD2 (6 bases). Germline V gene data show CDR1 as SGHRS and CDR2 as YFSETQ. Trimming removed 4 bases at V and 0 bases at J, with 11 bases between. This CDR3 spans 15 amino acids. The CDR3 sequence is CASSPHGSSYNEQFF. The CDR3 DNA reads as TGCGCCAGCAGCCCCCACGGGAGCTCCTACAATGAGCAGTTCTTC.

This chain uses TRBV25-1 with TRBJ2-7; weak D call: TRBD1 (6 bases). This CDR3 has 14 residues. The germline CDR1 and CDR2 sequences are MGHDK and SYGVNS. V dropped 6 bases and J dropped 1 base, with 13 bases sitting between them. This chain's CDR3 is CASRAGQGSYEQYF. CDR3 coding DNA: TGTGCCAGCAGAGCTGGGCAGGGGTCCTACGAGCAGTACTTC.

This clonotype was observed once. The CDR3 reads CASSYSMVGGETGGNTEAFF. The CDR3 DNA sequence: TGTGCCAGCAGTTACTCGATGGTGGGCGGTGAGACAGGGGGGAACACTGAAGCTTTCTTT. The V gene is TRBV6-5, the J gene TRBJ1-1; 9 nucleotides align to TRBD1. Per germline, CDR1 MNHEY and CDR2 SVGAGI. The CDR3 covers 20 residues. Unmatched junction bases numbered 15, after V lost 0 bases and J lost 1 base.

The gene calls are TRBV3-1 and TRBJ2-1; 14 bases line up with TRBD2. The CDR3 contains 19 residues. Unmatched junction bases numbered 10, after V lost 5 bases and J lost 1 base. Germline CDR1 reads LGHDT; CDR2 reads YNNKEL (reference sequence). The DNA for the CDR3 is TGTGCCAGCAGCTCGCGGACTAGCGGGAGGATGGGGTCCTACAATGAGCAGTTCTTC. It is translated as CASSSRTSGRMGSYNEQFF.

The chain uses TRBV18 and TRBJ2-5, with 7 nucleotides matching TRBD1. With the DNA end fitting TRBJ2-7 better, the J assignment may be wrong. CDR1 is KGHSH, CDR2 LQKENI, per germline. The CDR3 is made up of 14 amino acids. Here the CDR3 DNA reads TGTGCCAGCTCACCAATGACAGGGTACCACGAGCAGTACTTC. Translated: CASSPMTGYHEQYF.

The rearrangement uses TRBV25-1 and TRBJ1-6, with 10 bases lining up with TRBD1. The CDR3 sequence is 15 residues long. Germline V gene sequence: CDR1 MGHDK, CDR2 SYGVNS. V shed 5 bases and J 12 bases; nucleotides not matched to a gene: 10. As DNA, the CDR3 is TGTGCCAGCAGTCCCTGGGACAGGGGATTTCTACCCCTCCACTTT. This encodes CASSPWDRGFLPLHF. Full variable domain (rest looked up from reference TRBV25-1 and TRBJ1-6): EADIYQTPRYLVIGTGKKITLECSQTMGHDKMYWYQQDPGMELHLIHYSYGVNSTEKGDLSSESTVSRIRTEHFPLTLESARPSHTSQYLCASSPWDRGFLPLHFGNGTRLTVT.

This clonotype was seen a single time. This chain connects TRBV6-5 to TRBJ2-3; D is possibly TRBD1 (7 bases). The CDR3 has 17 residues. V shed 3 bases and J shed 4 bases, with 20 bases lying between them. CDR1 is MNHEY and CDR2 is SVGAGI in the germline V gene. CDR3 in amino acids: CASSYGTEAGWPDTQYF. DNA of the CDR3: TGTGCCAGCAGTTATGGGACAGAGGCGGGGTGGCCAGATACGCAGTATTTT.

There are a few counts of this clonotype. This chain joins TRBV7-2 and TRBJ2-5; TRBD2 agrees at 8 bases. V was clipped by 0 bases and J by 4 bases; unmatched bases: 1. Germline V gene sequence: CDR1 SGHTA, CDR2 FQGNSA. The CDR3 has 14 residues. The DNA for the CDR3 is TGTGCCAGCAGCTTAGCACGGGGGGGAGAGACCCAGTACTTC. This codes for CASSLARGGETQYF. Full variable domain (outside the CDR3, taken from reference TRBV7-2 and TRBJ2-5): GAGVSQSPSNKVTEKGKDVELRCDPISGHTALYWYRQSLGQGLEFLIYFQGNSAPDKSGLPSDRFSAERTGGSVSTLTIQRTQQEDSAVYLCASSLARGGETQYFGPGTRLLVL.

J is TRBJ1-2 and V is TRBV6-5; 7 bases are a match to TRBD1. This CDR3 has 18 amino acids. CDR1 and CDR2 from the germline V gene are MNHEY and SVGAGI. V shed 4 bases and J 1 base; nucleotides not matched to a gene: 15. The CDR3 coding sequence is TGTGCCAGCAGTTCGTCAGGGGGAATGTACACGGGTAACTATGGCTACACCTTC. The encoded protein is CASSSSGGMYTGNYGYTF.

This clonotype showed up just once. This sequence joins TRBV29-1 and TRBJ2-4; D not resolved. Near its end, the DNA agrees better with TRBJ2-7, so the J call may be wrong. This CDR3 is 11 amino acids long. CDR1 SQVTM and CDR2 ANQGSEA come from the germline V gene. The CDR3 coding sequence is TGCAGCGTTGAGGCTTACGTCGAGCAGTACTTC. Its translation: CSVEAYVEQYF.

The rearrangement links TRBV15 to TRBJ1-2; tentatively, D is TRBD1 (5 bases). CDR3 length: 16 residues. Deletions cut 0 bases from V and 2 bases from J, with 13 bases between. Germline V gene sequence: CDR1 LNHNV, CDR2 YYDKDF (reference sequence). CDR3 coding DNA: TGTGCCACCAGCAGAGATCGAGGGGCGCGGAACTATGGCTACACCTTC. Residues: CATSRDRGARNYGYTF.

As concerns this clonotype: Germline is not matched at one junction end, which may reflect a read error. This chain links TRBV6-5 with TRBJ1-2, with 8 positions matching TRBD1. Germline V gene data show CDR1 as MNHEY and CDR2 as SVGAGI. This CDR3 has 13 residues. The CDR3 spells CASSSGQGYGCTF. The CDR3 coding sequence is TGTGCCAGCAGCTCCGGACAGGGCTATGGCTGCACCTTC.

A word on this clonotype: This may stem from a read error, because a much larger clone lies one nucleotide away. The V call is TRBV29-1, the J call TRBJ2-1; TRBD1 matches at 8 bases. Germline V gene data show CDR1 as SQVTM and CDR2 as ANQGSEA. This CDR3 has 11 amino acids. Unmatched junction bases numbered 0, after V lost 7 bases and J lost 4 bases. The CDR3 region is CSGDRYNEQFF. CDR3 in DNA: TGCAGCGGGGACAGGTACAATGAGCAGTTCTTC.

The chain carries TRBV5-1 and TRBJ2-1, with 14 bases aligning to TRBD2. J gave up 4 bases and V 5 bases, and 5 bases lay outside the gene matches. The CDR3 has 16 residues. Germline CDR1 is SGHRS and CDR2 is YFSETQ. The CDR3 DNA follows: TGCGCCAGCAGAAAGACTAGCGGGGGGGGTTACAATGAGCAGTTCTTC. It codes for CASRKTSGGGYNEQFF.

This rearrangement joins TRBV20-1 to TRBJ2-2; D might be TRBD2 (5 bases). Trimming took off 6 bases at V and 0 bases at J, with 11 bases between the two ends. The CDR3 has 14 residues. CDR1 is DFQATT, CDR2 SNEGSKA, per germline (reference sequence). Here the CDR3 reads CSAQGRTNTGELFF. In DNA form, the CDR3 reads TGCAGTGCGCAAGGGAGAACGAACACCGGGGAGCTGTTTTTT.

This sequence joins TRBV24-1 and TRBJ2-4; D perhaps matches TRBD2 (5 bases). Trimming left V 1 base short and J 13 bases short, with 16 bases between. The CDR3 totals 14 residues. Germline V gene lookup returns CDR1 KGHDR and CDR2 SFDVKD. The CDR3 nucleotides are TGTGCCACCAGTGATTTTGAGACACCGTGGGAGCAGTACTTC. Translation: CATSDFETPWEQYF.

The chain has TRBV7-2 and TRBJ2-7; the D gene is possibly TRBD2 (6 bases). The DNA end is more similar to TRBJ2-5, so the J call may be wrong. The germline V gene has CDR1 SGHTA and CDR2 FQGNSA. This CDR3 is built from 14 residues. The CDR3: CASSFGFGRETQYF. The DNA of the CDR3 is TGTGCCAGCAGCTTCGGTTTCGGGAGAGAGACCCAGTACTTC.

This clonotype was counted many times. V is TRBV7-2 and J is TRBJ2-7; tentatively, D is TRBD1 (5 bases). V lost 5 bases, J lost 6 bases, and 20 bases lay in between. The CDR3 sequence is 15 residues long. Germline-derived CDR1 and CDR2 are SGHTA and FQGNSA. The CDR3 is CASSPAIGALSEQYF. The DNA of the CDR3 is TGTGCCAGCAGCCCGGCTATTGGGGCGCTCAGCGAGCAGTACTTC.

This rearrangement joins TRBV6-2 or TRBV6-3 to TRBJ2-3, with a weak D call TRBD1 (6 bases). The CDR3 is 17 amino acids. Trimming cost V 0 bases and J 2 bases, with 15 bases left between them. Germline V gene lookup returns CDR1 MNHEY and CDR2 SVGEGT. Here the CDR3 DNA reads TGTGCCAGCAGTTACTCAGGGGGTGCTCCTTACACAGATACGCAGTATTTT. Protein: CASSYSGGAPYTDTQYF.

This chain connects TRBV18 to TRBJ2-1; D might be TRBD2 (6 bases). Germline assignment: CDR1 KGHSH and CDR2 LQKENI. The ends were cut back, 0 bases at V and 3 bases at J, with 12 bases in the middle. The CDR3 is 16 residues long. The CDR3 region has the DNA TGTGCCAGCTCACCACCGAAGGGAGGCATCTACAATGAGCAGTTCTTC. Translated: CASSPPKGGIYNEQFF.

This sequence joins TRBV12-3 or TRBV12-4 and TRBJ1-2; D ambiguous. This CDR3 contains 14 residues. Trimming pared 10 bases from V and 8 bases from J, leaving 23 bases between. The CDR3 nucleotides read TGTGCCAACACCGACACCATTCCTGCGAGAGGCTACACCTTC. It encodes CANTDTIPARGYTF.

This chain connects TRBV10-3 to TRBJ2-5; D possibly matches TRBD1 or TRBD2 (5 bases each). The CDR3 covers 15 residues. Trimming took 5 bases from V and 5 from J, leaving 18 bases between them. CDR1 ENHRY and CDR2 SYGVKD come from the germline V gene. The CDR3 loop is CAISSGTHLLETQYF. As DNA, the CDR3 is TGTGCCATCAGTTCCGGGACCCACCTTCTGGAGACCCAGTACTTC.

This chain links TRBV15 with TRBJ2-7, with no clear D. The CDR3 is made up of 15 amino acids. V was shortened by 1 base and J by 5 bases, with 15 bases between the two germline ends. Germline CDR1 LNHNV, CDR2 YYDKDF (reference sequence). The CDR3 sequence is CATSRAPESGNEQYF. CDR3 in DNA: TGTGCCACCAGCAGAGCTCCGGAATCGGGTAACGAGCAGTACTTC.

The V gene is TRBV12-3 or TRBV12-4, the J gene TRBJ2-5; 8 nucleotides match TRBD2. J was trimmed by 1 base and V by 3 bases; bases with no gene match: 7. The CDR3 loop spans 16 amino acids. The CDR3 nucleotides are TGTGCCAGCAGTTTCCCCCGACGGGGGGGCCAAGAGACCCAGTACTTC. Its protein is CASSFPRRGGQETQYF.

The DNA of the CDR3 is TGCAGTGCAGGGGGGAGAGGCTACACCTTC. This encodes CSAGGRGYTF. V gene TRBV20-1 combines with J gene TRBJ1-2, with D tentatively TRBD1 (6 bases). The CDR3 runs 10 residues. Germline V gene sequence: CDR1 DFQATT, CDR2 SNEGSKA (reference sequence). Trimming shortened V by 6 bases and J by 8 bases, and 10 bases separated the two germline ends.

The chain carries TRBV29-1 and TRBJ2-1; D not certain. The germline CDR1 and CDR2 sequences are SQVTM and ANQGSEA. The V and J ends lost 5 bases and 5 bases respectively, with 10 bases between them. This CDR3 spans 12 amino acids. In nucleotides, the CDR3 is TGCAGCGTTAAGGCCGGAAACAATGAGCAGTTCTTC. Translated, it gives CSVKAGNNEQFF.

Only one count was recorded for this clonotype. The CDR3 bases are TGCGCCAGCAGCTTGGATTCTGTTGACGAGCAGTACTTC. Its protein is CASSLDSVDEQYF. This sequence joins TRBV5-1 and TRBJ2-7; no clear D gene. V was shortened by 0 bases and J by 5 bases, with 9 bases between the two germline ends. Germline V gene lookup returns CDR1 SGHRS and CDR2 YFSETQ. The CDR3 extends over 13 amino acids.